This is a list of T cell receptor beta chains from one sample in a study of STAT5B mutations in CD4+ large granular lymphocyte leukemia. Only in-frame clones appear in the TCRdb table, and some are missing; sequencing was by immunoSEQ multiplex PCR. Counted here are more than 40,000 clones, about 80% occurring once; the ten biggest clones make up 0.3% to 0.45%. Sequencing was performed on CD4+ T cells from blood buffy coats. These receptors all stem from a human donor in good health. Each CDR3 is given with its conserved first and last residue. A D gene is named only where the DNA matches it firmly. A clone size is listed for some rows: how often the clone was seen (once, few, many), or a class if it is expanded.

abundance | j_gene | v_gene | d_gene | CDR3aa | CDR3nt
. | TRBJ1-1 | TRBV5-6 | . | CASSLYYAVRGMNTEAFF | TGTGCCAGCAGCTTGTATTATGCCGTCAGGGGCATGAACACTGAAGCTTTCTTT
. | TRBJ1-4 | TRBV5-1 | TRBD1 | CASSVGTGQERLFF | TGCGCCAGCAGCGTGGGGACAGGCCAGGAGAGACTGTTTTTT
. | TRBJ1-1 | TRBV18 | TRBD1 | CASSYTGGTEAFF | TGTGCCAGCTCGTACACAGGGGGCACTGAAGCTTTCTTT
. | TRBJ2-4 | TRBV25-1 | TRBD2 | CASSEAGTSGVSKNIQYF | TGTGCCAGCAGTGAAGCCGGGACTAGCGGGGTCTCCAAAAACATTCAGTACTTC
. | TRBJ2-2 | TRBV6-1 | . | CASMWGSTTGELFF | TGTGCCAGCATGTGGGGTAGTACCACCGGGGAGCTGTTTTTT
. | TRBJ2-1 | TRBV2 | . | CASSERLSSYNEQFF | TGTGCCAGCAGTGAAAGGCTAAGCTCCTACAATGAGCAGTTCTTC
. | TRBJ2-1 | TRBV5-1 | . | CASSLESSSYNEQFF | TGCGCCAGCAGCTTGGAGTCTAGCTCCTACAATGAGCAGTTCTTC
. | TRBJ2-5 | TRBV6-5 | . | CASSYVSGETETQYF | TGTGCCAGCAGTTACGTGTCGGGGGAGACGGAGACCCAGTACTTC
. | TRBJ2-5 | TRBV19 | . | CASSIPGTKETQYF | TGTGCCAGTAGTATACCGGGGACAAAAGAGACCCAGTACTTC
. | TRBJ2-1 | TRBV5-6 | TRBD2 | CASSPEAGGPVGEQFF | TGTGCCAGCAGCCCCGAAGCGGGAGGGCCAGTTGGTGAGCAGTTCTTC
few | TRBJ2-1 | TRBV11-2 | . | CASSSQGEAFF | TGTGCCAGCAGCTCTCAGGGCGAGGCGTTCTTC
. | TRBJ1-1 | TRBV27 | TRBD1 | CASSPAPDRGAFF | TGTGCCAGCAGTCCCGCTCCCGACAGGGGGGCTTTCTTT
. | TRBJ2-3 | TRBV6-1 | TRBD2 | CASRDGGADTQYF | TGTGCCAGCCGGGACGGGGGGGCAGATACGCAGTATTTT
. | TRBJ2-6 | TRBV2 | TRBD1 | CASSYPGQGSGANVLTF | TGTGCCAGCAGTTATCCGGGACAGGGATCTGGGGCCAACGTCCTGACTTTC
. | TRBJ1-2 | TRBV20-1 | . | CSARTRRGYTF | TGCAGTGCTAGAACCCGGAGAGGCTACACCTTC
. | TRBJ1-6 | TRBV5-1 | TRBD1 | CASSPGTANSPLHF | TGCGCCAGCAGCCCCGGGACAGCTAATTCACCCCTCCACTTT
. | TRBJ2-1 | TRBV5-4 | . | CASSWGGARVSYNEQFF | TGTGCCAGCAGCTGGGGCGGCGCGAGGGTCTCCTACAATGAGCAGTTCTTC
. | TRBJ2-3 | TRBV27 | TRBD2 | CASRGLAVTDTQYF | TGTGCCAGCAGGGGACTAGCGGTCACAGATACGCAGTATTTT
. | TRBJ2-7 | TRBV15 | TRBD2 | CATSRDIRSGGREQYF | TGTGCCACCAGCAGAGATATTAGAAGCGGGGGGCGGGAGCAGTACTTC
once | TRBJ2-4 | TRBV9 | TRBD2 | CASSVAGGNIQYF | TGTGCCAGCAGCGTAGCGGGGGGTAACATTCAGTACTTC
. | TRBJ2-1 | TRBV7-7 | . | CASPNGSVAYNEQFF | TGTGCCAGCCCGAATGGTAGCGTTGCCTACAATGAGCAGTTCTTC
. | TRBJ2-3 | TRBV11-3 | . | CASSVGLALTDTQYF | TGTGCCAGCAGCGTAGGCCTAGCCCTCACAGATACGCAGTATTTT